This note documents a single T cell receptor beta chain sequence. Its recognized antigen is unknown. Nothing much larger sits one base from this clone, and base qualities are not available. In the prospective study, participants were roughly 18 to 95 years old, resided in 24 geographic areas of the United States, and were enrolled through a virtual design. In the prospective study, participants were assigned to cohorts based on the clinical history participants reported in a screening survey and a study questionnaire. Recovered participants in ImmuneRACE Cohort 3 were defined as having two consecutive negative NP/OP PCR tests, clearance from a healthcare professional, or resolution of symptoms. Mobile phlebotomists in the prospective study collected whole blood, serum and a nasopharyngeal or oropharyngeal swab from every participant. Over a roughly two-month period, participants in the prospective study had the option of providing additional blood draws and questionnaires. Before DNA extraction, blood samples from the prospective study were shipped at room temperature or frozen.

The data were taken from a study of blood T cell repertoires in COVID-19 (dated by TCRdb to 2020 to 2022). A note on the overall study: Collaborator samples came from the United States, Italy and Spain and covered acute and convalescent phases of COVID-19. HLA class I and class II types, where available, came from metadata supplied by the sample provider rather than from assay-based typing. The repertoires were made available in a free public database intended to serve as a resource for research on the immune response to SARS-CoV-2. A de-identified subject ID, COVID-19 status, age in years and sex were almost always included in the sample metadata. The material from the prospective study consisted of cDNA or gDNA derived from T cells, B-cell-depleted T cells, or PBMCs. Deeply sampled blood TCRbeta repertoires from subjects exposed to, actively infected with, or recovered from COVID-19 were included in the dataset. The samples were drawn from two sources: the first 160 participants of the ongoing ImmuneRACE study, and 1,200 or so subjects contributed by 6 global collaborators. The paper as a whole reports these results and caveats: Clinical and demographic metadata were provided uncurated, with the amount varying by source and participant.

TCRbeta CDR3 regions were amplified from genomic DNA by means of the immunoSEQ Assay, a bias-controlled multiplex PCR. Turning to the authors' computational methods: The number of nucleated cells in each sample was estimated by amplification of reference gene primers within the assay. To quantify the absolute abundance of each unique TCRbeta CDR3 rearrangement, sequence reads were collapsed and filtered. For each sample, productive Simpson clonality was calculated as the square root of Simpson's diversity index over productive rearrangements. TCRdb retrieved this table from immuneACCESS and kept in-frame rearrangements only. Not all clones are present; in checked studies, unresolved V genes account for under half, and no reason is known for the remainder. D and trimming were read from the DNA, whereas the V and J calls and clone size are those reported in that table. The sample table shows 250,000 to 400,000 clones, and 89% are seen once. The leading ten clones occupy over 4% of the sample.

Its CDR3 holds 16 amino acids, cysteine through phenylalanine. The DNA shown is the 48-base CDR3, in frame from base 1. CDR1 and CDR2 (MDHEN, SYDVKM) derive from the germline V gene. Trimming at the junction amounts to 5 bases on V and 3 bases on J, and the germline ends lie 19 bases apart. The chain is made from TRBV28 and TRBJ1-2, with no confidently assigned D gene. This sequence was found in a man aged 55 to 70 who had recovered from COVID-19. The sample comprised PBMCs or T cells enriched from blood (not recorded which). The nucleotides read TGTGCCAGCAGTCCCCCTGGCCGGGGAAAGTACTATGGCTACACCTTC. This is translated as CASSPPGRGKYYGYTF.